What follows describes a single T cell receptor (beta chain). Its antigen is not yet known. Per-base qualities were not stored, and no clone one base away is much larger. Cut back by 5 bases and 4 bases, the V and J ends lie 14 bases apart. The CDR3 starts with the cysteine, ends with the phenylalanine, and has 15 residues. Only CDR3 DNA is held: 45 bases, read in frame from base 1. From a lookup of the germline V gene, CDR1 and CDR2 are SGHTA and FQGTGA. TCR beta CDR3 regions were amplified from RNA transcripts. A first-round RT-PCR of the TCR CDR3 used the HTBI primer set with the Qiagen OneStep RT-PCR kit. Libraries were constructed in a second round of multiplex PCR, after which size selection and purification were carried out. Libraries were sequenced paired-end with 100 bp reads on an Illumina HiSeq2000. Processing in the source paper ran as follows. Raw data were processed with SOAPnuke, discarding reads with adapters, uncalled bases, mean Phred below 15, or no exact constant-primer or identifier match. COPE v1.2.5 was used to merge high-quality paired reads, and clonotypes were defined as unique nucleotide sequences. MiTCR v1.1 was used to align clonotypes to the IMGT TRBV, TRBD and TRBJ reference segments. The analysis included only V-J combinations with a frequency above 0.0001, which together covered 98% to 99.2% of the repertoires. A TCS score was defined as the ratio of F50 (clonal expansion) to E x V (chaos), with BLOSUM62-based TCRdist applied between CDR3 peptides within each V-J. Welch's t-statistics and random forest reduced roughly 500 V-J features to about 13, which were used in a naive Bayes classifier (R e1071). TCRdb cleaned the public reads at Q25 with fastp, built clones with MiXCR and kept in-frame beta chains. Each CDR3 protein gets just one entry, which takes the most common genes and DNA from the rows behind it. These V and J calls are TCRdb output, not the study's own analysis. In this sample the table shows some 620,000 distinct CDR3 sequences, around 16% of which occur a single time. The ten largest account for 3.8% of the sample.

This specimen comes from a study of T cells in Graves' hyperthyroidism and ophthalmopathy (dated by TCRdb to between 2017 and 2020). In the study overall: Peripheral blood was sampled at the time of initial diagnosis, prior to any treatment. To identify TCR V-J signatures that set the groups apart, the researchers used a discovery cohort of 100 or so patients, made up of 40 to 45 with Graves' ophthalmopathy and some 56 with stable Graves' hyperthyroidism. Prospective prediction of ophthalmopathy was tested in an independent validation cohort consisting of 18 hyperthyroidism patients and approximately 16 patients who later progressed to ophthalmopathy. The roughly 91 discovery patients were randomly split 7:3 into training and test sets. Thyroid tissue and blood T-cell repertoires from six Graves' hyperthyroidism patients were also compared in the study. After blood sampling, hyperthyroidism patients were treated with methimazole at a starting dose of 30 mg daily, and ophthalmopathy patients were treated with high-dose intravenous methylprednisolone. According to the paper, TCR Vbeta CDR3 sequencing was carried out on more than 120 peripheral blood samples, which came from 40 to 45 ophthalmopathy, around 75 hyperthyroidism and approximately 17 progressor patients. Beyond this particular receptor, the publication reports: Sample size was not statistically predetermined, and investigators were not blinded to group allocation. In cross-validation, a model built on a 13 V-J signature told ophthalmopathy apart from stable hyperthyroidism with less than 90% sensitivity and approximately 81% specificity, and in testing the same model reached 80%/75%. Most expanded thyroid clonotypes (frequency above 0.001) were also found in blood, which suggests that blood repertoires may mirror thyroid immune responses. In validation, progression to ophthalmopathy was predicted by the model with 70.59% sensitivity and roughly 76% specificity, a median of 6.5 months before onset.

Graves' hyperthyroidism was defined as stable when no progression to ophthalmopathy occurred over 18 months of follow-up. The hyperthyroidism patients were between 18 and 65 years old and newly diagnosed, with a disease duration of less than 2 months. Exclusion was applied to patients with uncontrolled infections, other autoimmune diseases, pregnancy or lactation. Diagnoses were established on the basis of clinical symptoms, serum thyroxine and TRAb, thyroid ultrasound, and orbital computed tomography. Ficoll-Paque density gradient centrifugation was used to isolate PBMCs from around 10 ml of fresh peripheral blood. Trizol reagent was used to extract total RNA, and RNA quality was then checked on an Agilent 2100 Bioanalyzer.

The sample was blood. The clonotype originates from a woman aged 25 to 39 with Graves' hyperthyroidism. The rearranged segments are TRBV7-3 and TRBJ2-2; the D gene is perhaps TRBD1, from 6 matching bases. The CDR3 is CASSRDRRGTGELFF. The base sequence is TGTGCCAGCAGCCGAGACAGGCGAGGCACCGGGGAGCTGTTTTTT.